This T cell receptor beta chain was documented in a study of shared clonotypes between healthy human individuals. Study-wide context: There were three CD4 naive, three CD4 memory, two CD8 naive and one CD8 memory plates per donor. The study's findings and limits: An effect of sequencing depth on clonotype sharing among donors was expected. Generation probability values for non-shared clonotypes were lower than those for clonotypes shared by all four donors.

The table came from immunoSEQ multiplex PCR; TCRdb's copy has only in-frame clones and leaves some out. The table includes over a million clones, roughly 96% detected once. CDR3 length equals 15 residues. Trimming removed 5 bases from V and 0 bases from J, with 14 bases in between. Germline loops: CDR1 SGHTA, CDR2 FQGNSA. About this clone itself: Its antigen is as yet unknown.

The TCR was taken from a man between 25 and 39 years old in good health. Sequences were obtained from naive CD4+ T cells sorted from blood. Specified subset: CD45RA+ positively selected. The rearrangement joins TRBV7-2 to TRBJ2-7; D not resolved. CDR3 sequence reads: CASSAGRVSSYEQYF. DNA of the CDR3: TGTGCCAGCAGCGCAGGACGTGTGAGCTCCTACGAGCAGTACTTC.